This T cell receptor beta chain was recovered during a study of post-analysis software for immune sequencing data. Study-level findings and limits: The study found TRBV5-6, TRBV5-1 and TRBV20-1 among five or six TRBV segments more frequent in patients than controls.

Every TCR beta cDNA library bore unique molecular identifiers. From around 1 to 9.1 million T cells, 400,000 to 600,000 cDNA molecules were obtained. Each CDR3 protein is one row after TCRdb ran MiXCR on the PCR reads. The table has 400,000 to 500,000 distinct CDR3 sequences, 30% to 40% seen once. This clonotype was found a few times. Its cognate antigen is unknown. With 3 bases clipped from V and 5 bases from J, the junction kept 10 bases outside the gene matches. Germline values: CDR1 ENHRY, CDR2 SYGVKD. The CDR3 covers 17 residues. The chain links TRBV10-3 to TRBJ1-4; 9 positions match TRBD1. The receptor was isolated from a girl aged 2-10 years with multiple sclerosis. Sequencing was performed on blood. The CDR3 nucleotides read TGTGCCATCAGTGAAGGACAGGGGAGAACCGTGAATGAAAAACTGTTTTTT. Residues: CAISEGQGRTVNEKLFF.